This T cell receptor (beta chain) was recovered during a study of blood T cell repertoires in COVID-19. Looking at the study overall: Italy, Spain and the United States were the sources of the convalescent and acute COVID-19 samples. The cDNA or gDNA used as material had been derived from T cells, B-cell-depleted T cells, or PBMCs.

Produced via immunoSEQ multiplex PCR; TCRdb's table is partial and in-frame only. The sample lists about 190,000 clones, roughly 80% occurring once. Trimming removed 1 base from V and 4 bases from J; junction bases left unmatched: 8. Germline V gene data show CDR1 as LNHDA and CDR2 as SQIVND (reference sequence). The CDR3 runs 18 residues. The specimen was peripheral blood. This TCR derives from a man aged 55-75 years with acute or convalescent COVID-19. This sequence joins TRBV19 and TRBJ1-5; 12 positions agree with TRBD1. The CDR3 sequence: CASSIGSGTGGGNQPQHF. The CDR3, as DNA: TGTGCCAGTAGTATAGGGTCTGGGACAGGGGGCGGAAATCAGCCCCAGCATTTT.